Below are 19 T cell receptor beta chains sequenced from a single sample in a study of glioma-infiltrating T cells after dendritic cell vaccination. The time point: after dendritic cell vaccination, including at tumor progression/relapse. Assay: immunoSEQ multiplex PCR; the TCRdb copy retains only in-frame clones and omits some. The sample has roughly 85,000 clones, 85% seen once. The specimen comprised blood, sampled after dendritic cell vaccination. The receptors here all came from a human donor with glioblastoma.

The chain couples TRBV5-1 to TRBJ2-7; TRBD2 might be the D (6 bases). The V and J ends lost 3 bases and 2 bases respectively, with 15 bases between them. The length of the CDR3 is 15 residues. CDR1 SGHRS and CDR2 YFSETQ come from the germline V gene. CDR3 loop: CASSSGGSGPYEQYF. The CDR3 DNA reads TGCGCCAGCAGCTCCGGAGGGAGCGGACCCTACGAGCAGTACTTC.

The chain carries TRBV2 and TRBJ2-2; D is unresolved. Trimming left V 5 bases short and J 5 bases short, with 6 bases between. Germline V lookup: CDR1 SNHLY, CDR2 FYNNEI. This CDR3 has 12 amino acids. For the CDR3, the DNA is TGTGCCAGCAGTCTAAAGACCGGGGAGCTGTTTTTT. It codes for CASSLKTGELFF.

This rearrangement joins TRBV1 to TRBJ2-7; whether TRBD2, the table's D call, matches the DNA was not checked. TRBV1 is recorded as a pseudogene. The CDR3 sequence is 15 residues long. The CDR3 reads CTSSPPADFVYEQYF. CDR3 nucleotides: TGCACCAGCAGCCCGCCAGCGGACTTTGTTTACGAGCAGTACTTC.

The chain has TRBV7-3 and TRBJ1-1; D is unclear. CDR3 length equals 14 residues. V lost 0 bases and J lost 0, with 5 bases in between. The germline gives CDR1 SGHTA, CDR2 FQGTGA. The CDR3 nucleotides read TGTGCCAGCAGCTTAACGTCCGTGAACACTGAAGCTTTCTTT. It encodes CASSLTSVNTEAFF. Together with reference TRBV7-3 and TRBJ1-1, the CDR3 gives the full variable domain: GAGVSQTPSNKVTEKGKYVELRCDPISGHTALYWYRQSLGQGPEFLIYFQGTGAADDSGLPNDRFFAVRPEGSVSTLKIQRTERGDSAVYLCASSLTSVNTEAFFGQGTRLTVV.

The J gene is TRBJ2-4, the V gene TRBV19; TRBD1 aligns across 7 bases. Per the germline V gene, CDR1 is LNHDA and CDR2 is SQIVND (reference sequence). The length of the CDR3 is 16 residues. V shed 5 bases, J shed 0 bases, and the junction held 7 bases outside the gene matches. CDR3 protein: CASSGTAQRAKNIQYF. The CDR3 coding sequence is TGTGCCAGTAGTGGGACAGCACAAAGAGCCAAAAACATTCAGTACTTC.

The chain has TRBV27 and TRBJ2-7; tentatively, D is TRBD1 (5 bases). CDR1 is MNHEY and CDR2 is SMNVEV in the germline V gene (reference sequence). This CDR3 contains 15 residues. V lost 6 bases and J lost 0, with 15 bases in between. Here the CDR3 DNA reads TGTGCCAGCAGGGGAACAGGCGGCCTCTCCTACGAGCAGTACTTC. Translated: CASRGTGGLSYEQYF.

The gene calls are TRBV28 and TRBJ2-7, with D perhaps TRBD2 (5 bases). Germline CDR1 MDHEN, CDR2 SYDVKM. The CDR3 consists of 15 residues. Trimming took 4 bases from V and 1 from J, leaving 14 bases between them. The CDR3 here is CASSSHYEGSYEQYF. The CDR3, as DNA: TGTGCCAGCAGTTCGCACTACGAGGGTTCCTACGAGCAGTACTTC.

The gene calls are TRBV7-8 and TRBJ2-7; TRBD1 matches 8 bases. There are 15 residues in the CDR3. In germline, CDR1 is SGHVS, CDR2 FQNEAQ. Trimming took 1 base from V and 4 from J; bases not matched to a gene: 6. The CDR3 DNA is TGTGCCAGCAGCTTAGTGTCAGGGGGCGATTACGAGCAGTACTTC. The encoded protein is CASSLVSGGDYEQYF.

The CDR3 nucleotides read TGTGCCAGTAGTATAGGGGGGGGGAGTAGCAATCAGCCCCAGCATTTT. Translation gives CASSIGGGSSNQPQHF. This sequence joins TRBV19 and TRBJ1-5, with D perhaps TRBD1 (5 bases). The CDR3 runs 16 residues. Germline CDR1 and CDR2: LNHDA and SQIVND (reference sequence). Trimming took off 1 base at V and 0 bases at J, with 10 bases between the two ends.

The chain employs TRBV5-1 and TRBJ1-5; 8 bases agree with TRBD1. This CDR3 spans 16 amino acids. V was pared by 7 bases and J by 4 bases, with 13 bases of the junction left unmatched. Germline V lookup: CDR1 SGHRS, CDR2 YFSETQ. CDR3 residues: CASSIGTRGPNQPQHF. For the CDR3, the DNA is TGCGCCAGCTCCATTGGCACCAGGGGGCCAAATCAGCCCCAGCATTTT.

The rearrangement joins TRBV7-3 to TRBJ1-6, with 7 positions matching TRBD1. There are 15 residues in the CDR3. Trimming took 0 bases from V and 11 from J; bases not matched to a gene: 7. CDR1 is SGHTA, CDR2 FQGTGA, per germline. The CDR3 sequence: CASSLTKGQSPPLHF. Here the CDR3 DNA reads TGTGCCAGCAGCTTAACTAAGGGACAGAGCCCACCCCTCCACTTT.

The CDR3 bases are TGTGCCAGCAGTTCGGGGACAGGGCGGACCGGGGAGCTGTTTTTT. Protein: CASSSGTGRTGELFF. The V and J genes are TRBV6-6 and TRBJ2-2, with 9 bases that match TRBD1. Germline V gene data show CDR1 as MNHNY and CDR2 as SVGAGI (reference sequence). The V segment lost 4 bases and the J segment 5 bases; nucleotides outside the gene matches: 5. This CDR3 region has 15 residues.

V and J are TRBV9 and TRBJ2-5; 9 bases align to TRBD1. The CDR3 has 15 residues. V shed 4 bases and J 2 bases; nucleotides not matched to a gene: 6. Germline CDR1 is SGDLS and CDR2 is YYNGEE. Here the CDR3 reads CASSLGTGRQETQYF. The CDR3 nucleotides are TGTGCCAGCAGCTTGGGGACAGGGAGACAAGAGACCCAGTACTTC.

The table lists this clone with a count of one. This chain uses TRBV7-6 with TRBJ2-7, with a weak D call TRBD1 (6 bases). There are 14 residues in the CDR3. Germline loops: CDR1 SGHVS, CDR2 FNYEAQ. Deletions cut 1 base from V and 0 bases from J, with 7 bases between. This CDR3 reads CASSLGGGSYEQYF. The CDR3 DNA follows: TGTGCCAGCAGCTTAGGAGGGGGCTCCTACGAGCAGTACTTC.

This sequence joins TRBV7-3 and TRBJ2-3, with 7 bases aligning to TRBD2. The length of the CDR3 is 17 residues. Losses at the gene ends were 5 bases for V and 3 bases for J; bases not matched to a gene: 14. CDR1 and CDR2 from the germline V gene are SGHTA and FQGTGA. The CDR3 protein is CASSPRDYLKGTDTQYF. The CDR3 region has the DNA TGTGCCAGCAGCCCGAGGGACTACCTCAAGGGGACAGATACGCAGTATTTT.

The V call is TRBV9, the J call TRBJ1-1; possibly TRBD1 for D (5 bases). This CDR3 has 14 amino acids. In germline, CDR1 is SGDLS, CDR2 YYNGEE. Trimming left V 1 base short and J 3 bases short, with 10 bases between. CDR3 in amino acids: CASSVTGVDTEAFF. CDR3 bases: TGTGCCAGCAGCGTAACAGGAGTGGACACTGAAGCTTTCTTT.

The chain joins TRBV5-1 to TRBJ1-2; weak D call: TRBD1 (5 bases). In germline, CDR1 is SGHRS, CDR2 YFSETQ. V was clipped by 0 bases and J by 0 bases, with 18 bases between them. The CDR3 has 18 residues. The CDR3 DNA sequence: TGCGCCAGCAGCTTGGGGCCCTTGCGGCAGGGCCCTAACTATGGCTACACCTTC. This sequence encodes CASSLGPLRQGPNYGYTF.

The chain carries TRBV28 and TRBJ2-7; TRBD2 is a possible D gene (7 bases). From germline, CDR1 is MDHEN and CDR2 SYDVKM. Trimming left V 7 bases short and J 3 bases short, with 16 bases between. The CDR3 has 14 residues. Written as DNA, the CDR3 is TGTGCCAGCATGGGGGGGGGCATCGGCTACGAGCAGTACTTC. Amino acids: CASMGGGIGYEQYF. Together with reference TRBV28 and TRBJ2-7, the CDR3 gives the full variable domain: DVKVTQSSRYLVKRTGEKVFLECVQDMDHENMFWYRQDPGLGLRLIYFSYDVKMKEKGDIPEGYSVSREKKERFSLILESASTNQTSMYLCASMGGGIGYEQYFGPGTRLTVT.

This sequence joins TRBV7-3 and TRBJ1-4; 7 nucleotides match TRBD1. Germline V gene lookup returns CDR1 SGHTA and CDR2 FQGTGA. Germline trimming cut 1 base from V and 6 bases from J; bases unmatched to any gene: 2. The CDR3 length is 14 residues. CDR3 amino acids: CASSLRQGHEKLFF. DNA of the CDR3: TGTGCCAGCAGCTTAAGACAGGGCCATGAAAAACTGTTTTTT.